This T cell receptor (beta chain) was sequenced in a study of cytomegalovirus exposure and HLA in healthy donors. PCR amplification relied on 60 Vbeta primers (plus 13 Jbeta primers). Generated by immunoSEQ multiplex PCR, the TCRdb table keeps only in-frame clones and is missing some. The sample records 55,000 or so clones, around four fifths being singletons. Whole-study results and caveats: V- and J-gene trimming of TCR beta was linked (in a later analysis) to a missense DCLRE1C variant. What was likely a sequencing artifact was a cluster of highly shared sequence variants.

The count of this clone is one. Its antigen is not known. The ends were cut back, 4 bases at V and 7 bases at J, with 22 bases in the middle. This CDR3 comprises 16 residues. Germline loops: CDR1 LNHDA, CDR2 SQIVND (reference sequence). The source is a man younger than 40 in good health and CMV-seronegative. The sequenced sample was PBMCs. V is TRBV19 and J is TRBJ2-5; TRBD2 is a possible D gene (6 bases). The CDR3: CASSNDGAGLVGTQYF. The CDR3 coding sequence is TGTGCCAGTAGTAACGACGGAGCGGGTCTGGTGGGGACCCAGTACTTC.